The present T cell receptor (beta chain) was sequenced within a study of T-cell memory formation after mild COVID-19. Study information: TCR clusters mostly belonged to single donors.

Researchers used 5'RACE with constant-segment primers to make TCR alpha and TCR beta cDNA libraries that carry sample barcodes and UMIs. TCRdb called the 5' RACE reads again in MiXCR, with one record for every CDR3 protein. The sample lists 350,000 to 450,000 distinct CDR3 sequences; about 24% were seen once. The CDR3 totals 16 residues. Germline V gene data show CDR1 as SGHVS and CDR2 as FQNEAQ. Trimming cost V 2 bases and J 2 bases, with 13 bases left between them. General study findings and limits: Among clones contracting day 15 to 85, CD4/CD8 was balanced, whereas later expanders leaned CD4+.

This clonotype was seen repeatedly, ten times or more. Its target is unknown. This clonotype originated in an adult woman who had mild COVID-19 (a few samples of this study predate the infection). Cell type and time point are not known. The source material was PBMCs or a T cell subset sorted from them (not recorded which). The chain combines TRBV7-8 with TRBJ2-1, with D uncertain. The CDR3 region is CASSLKESGPYNEQFF. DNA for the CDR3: TGTGCCAGCAGCTTAAAGGAGTCAGGACCCTACAATGAGCAGTTCTTC.